Following are 19 T cell receptor beta chains from one sample sequenced in a study of T cell clonality in common variable immunodeficiency. The table came from immunoSEQ multiplex PCR; TCRdb's copy has only in-frame clones and leaves some out. Listed for the sample are 30,000 to 40,000 clones, none seen a single time. Sequenced material: peripheral blood mononuclear cells. The receptors come from a person aged 18 to 75 in good health.

In this sample, this clone turned up many times. Sequencing ends 3 residues short of the CDR3 end; the germline J gene provides the rest. The V call is TRBV19, the J call TRBJ1-3, with D possibly matching TRBD1 (5 bases). CDR3 length: 15 residues. Trimming left V 4 bases short and J 3 bases short, with 13 bases between. The germline V gene encodes CDR1 LNHDA and CDR2 SQIVND (reference sequence). The sequenced part of the CDR3 DNA is TGTGCCAGTAGTAGCACCCGGGGGATTGGAAACACC. Protein: CASSSTRGIGNT. The full CDR3 sequence reads CASSSTRGIGNTIYF.

This clone appeared many times. The read finishes 3 residues shy of the CDR3 end, and the germline J gene is used to complete it. The chain uses TRBV20-1 and TRBJ1-1, with 7 bases aligning to TRBD1. J lost 0 bases, V lost 6 bases, and 4 bases had no gene match. Looked up from germline, CDR1 is DFQATT and CDR2 is SNEGSKA (reference sequence). The CDR3 length is 13 residues. CDR3 bases read: TGCAGTGCCGCCGGGACAGTGAACACTGAA. It specifies CSAAGTVNTE. From start to end, the CDR3 is CSAAGTVNTEAFF.

This clone was counted many times. The read gets to within 3 residues of the CDR3 end, and the germline J gene fills in the rest. The chain recombines TRBV2 with TRBJ1-1; D remains unclear. The CDR3 runs 12 residues. The V end was cut by 8 bases, the J end by 4 bases, with 11 bases between. Germline loops: CDR1 SNHLY, CDR2 FYNNEI. The part of the CDR3 DNA that was read is TGTGCCAGCGCTCGCGGGCTCACTGAA. This sequence encodes CASARGLTE. The entire CDR3 protein is CASARGLTEAFF.

This clone showed up many times. The read comes to an end 3 residues before the CDR3 does, leaving the germline J gene to fill in the end. The chain combines TRBV20-1 with TRBJ2-7; 13 nucleotides line up with TRBD2. This CDR3 comprises 16 residues. From germline, CDR1 is DFQATT and CDR2 SNEGSKA (reference sequence). J was trimmed by 3 bases and V by 2 bases; bases with no gene match: 7. The CDR3 sequence is CSARLGLAGDFYEQYF. The covered CDR3 bases are TGCAGTGCTAGACTCGGACTAGCGGGAGATTTCTACGAG.

This clone was seen repeatedly, ten times or more. The sequence runs out 3 residues before the end of the CDR3; the remainder is reconstructed from the germline J gene. The chain employs TRBV9 and TRBJ1-1, with a possible D match to TRBD1 (5 bases). Looked up from germline, CDR1 is SGDLS and CDR2 is YYNGEE. CDR3 length: 14 amino acids. The covered CDR3 bases are TGTGCCAGCAGCGTAATCCCTTTGTCCAGGGTT. Translating it yields CASSVIPLSRV. The complete CDR3 sequence is CASSVIPLSRVAFF.

This clone was recorded many times. The CDR3 end is not reached by the read, which stops 3 residues before it; the germline J gene fills it in. This chain joins TRBV4-1 and TRBJ2-7; maybe TRBD2 (6 bases). Germline V gene data show CDR1 as MGHRA and CDR2 as YSYEKL. Deletions cut 1 base from V and 0 bases from J, with 10 bases between. This CDR3 is 15 amino acids long. The CDR3 DNA, read in part, is TGCGCCAGCAGCCAAGTAGGCGGGGCCTCCTACGAG. Amino acids: CASSQVGGASYE. The full CDR3 protein reads CASSQVGGASYEQYF.

This clone was picked up many times. One junction end disagrees with the germline gene, perhaps due to a read error. The DNA ends 3 residues before the CDR3 does, and the rest of the CDR3 is filled in from the germline J gene. The rearrangement joins TRBV4-2 to TRBJ2-1; 7 nucleotides match TRBD2. CDR1 and CDR2 (germline): LGHNA, YNFKEQ. This CDR3 has 18 amino acids. The CDR3 DNA, read in part, is TGCGCCAGCAGCCAAGATGCGTACGCGGGGGACTCCTACAATGAG. Amino acid sequence: CASSQDAYAGDSYNE. The CDR3 in full is CASSQDAYAGDSYNEQFF.

This clone was detected ten times or more. The CDR3 end falls 3 residues outside the read, so it is completed with the germline J gene. The gene calls are TRBV2 and TRBJ2-1; 8 positions match TRBD2. V was clipped by 3 bases and J by 6 bases; unmatched bases: 7. The CDR3 covers 15 residues. From germline, CDR1 is SNHLY and CDR2 FYNNEI. CDR3 DNA, as far as it was read: TGTGCCAGCAGTGATAGGGCGGGAGGACCCAATGAG. It codes for CASSDRAGGPNE. The whole CDR3 protein reads CASSDRAGGPNEQFF.

This clone was seen repeatedly, ten times or more. CDR3 bases read: TGTGCCAGCAGTTATGCGGGGATGGTCGAG. Its protein product is CASSYAGMVE. The entire CDR3 is CASSYAGMVEQYF. The chain employs TRBV6-2 or TRBV6-3 and TRBJ2-7, with a possible D match to TRBD2 (6 bases). From the germline J gene comes the end of the CDR3, since the read stops 3 residues before it. V lost 3 bases, J lost 6 bases, and 12 bases lay in between. The CDR3 runs to 13 residues. Germline CDR1 and CDR2: MNHEY and SVGEGT.

This clone was seen ten or more times. The CDR3 spells CASSTSLAGDNEQFF. CDR3 bases read: TGTGCCAGCTCAACCTCACTAGCGGGGGACAATGAG. The gene calls are TRBV18 and TRBJ2-1, with 11 positions matching TRBD2. The CDR3 is cut off 3 residues early in the read; its end comes from the germline J gene. The germline V gene encodes CDR1 KGHSH and CDR2 LQKENI. CDR3 length: 15 amino acids. J gave up 5 bases and V 5 bases, and 5 bases lay outside the gene matches.

This clone was seen at least ten times. The read ends 3 residues before the CDR3 terminus; that terminus is restored from the germline J gene. The chain joins TRBV20-1 to TRBJ2-7; TRBD2 might be the D (6 bases). Germline V lookup: CDR1 DFQATT, CDR2 SNEGSKA (reference sequence). The V end was cut by 0 bases, the J end by 5 bases, with 8 bases between. The length of the CDR3 is 12 residues. The part of the CDR3 DNA that was read is TGCAGTGCTAGAGAGCGGGGTAACGAG. Protein product: CSARERGNE. In full, the CDR3 reads CSARERGNEQYF.

This clone was recorded at least ten times. Read coverage stops 3 residues before the CDR3 terminus; the germline J gene supplies the remainder. The chain carries TRBV29-1 and TRBJ2-5; TRBD1 matches at 8 bases. This CDR3 is built from 13 residues. Germline CDR1 and CDR2: SQVTM and ANQGSEA. V lost 7 bases, J lost 5 bases, and 9 bases stayed unmatched. The CDR3 loop reads CSAETGEWETQYF. The CDR3 bases that were read are TGCAGCGCCGAGACAGGGGAATGGGAGACC.

This clone was detected many times. The read ends 3 residues before the CDR3 terminus; that terminus is restored from the germline J gene. This chain uses TRBV5-4 with TRBJ1-4; maybe TRBD1 (5 bases). Germline V gene data show CDR1 as SGHNT and CDR2 as YYREEE (reference sequence). There are 15 residues in the CDR3. The V and J ends lost 5 bases and 6 bases respectively, with 17 bases between them. Here the CDR3 reads CASRNSGRGDEKLFF. The part of the CDR3 DNA that was read is TGTGCCAGCAGGAATTCGGGTAGAGGGGATGAAAAA.

This clone appeared many times. The read is 3 residues too short to cover the CDR3 end, so that end is filled in from the germline J gene. Within the sample, other DNA sequences also encode this same CDR3. The chain couples TRBV7-3 to TRBJ1-3; D unresolved. Germline values: CDR1 SGHTA, CDR2 FQGTGA. V dropped 0 bases and J dropped 8 bases, with 8 bases sitting between them. This CDR3 contains 13 residues. CDR3 protein: CASSLTRRDTIYF. The sequenced CDR3 bases are TGTGCCAGCAGCTTAACTCGGAGGGACACC.

This clone was found many times. The CDR3 end falls 3 residues outside the read, so it is completed with the germline J gene. The rearrangement uses TRBV19 and TRBJ1-1; D is undetermined. The CDR3 length is 16 residues. The germline V gene encodes CDR1 LNHDA and CDR2 SQIVND (reference sequence). With 6 bases removed from V and 0 bases from J, the gap between germline ends came to 17 bases. This CDR3 is CASRSRLERMNTEAFF. The covered CDR3 bases are TGTGCCAGTAGGTCCCGGCTGGAGCGAATGAACACTGAA.

In its sample, this clone was seen many times. From the germline J gene comes the end of the CDR3, since the read stops 3 residues before it. This chain joins TRBV7-8 and TRBJ1-4; D unclear. The CDR3 is 14 residues long. The V end was cut by 5 bases, the J end by 4 bases, with 11 bases between. Germline V gene data show CDR1 as SGHVS and CDR2 as FQNEAQ. The chain's CDR3 is CASSPTTSNEKLFF. The sequenced CDR3 bases are TGTGCCAGCAGCCCCACCACCAGTAATGAAAAA.

This clone was recorded at least ten times. Coverage ceases 3 residues before the CDR3 finishes, and the germline J gene fills in the end. J is TRBJ2-3 and V is TRBV10-2; D not resolved. This CDR3 is built from 13 residues. Germline V gives CDR1 WSHSY, CDR2 SAAADI. Trimming removed 7 bases from V and 3 bases from J, with 11 bases in between. The CDR3 here is CASTTVGTDTQYF. The sequenced part of the CDR3 DNA is TGCGCCAGCACCACTGTAGGGACAGATACG.

In its sample, this clone was seen many times. The read finishes 3 residues shy of the CDR3 end, and the germline J gene is used to complete it. The genes are TRBV20-1 and TRBJ2-3; TRBD2 is a possible D gene (5 bases). V lost 5 bases and J lost 5, with 11 bases in between. Germline V gives CDR1 DFQATT, CDR2 SNEGSKA (reference sequence). This CDR3 spans 12 amino acids. The CDR3 spells CSAPGAGDTQYF. Partial CDR3 DNA: TGCAGTGCTCCAGGCGCGGGAGATACG.

This clone was observed many times. The sequenced fragment ends 3 residues before the CDR3 boundary, so the rest is inferred from the germline J gene. The rearrangement links TRBV11-2 to TRBJ2-1, with 10 bases that match TRBD2. CDR3 length: 15 residues. V shed 6 bases and J 5 bases; nucleotides not matched to a gene: 7. CDR1 SGHAT and CDR2 FQNNGV come from the germline V gene. CDR3 region: CASRSLAGVHNEQFF. The sequenced part of the CDR3 DNA is TGTGCCAGCAGATCCCTAGCGGGAGTCCACAATGAG.